This entry concerns a single T cell receptor (beta chain). No antigen is known for it. The CDR3 extends over 15 amino acids. Per the germline V gene, CDR1 is WNHNN and CDR2 is SYGVQD (reference sequence). V was trimmed by 5 bases and J by 0 bases, leaving 11 bases between them. PCR was performed using 60 Vbeta and 13 Jbeta primers. Sequencing used immunoSEQ multiplex PCR; TCRdb keeps in-frame clones, though not all of them. Of around 270,000 clones in the sample, 80% were seen once. The source of the sample is a study of cytomegalovirus exposure and HLA in healthy donors. Findings and limits, study-wide: According to a later analysis, most TCR beta chains associated with CMV appeared HLA-restricted. Earlier analysis found most TCR beta V segments productive about 87% or about 30% of the time. Analyzed later, association rates of TCRs varied across HLA loci, with DRB1 most and HLA-C fewest.

What was sequenced was PBMCs. The rearrangement joins TRBV10-1 to TRBJ2-4, with D possibly being TRBD2 (5 bases). This TCR was recovered from a girl aged 2 to 9 in good health and CMV-seronegative. The CDR3 is CASSPRGLAKNIQYF. CDR3 nucleotide sequence: TGCGCCAGCAGTCCCCGAGGACTAGCCAAAAACATTCAGTACTTC.